Shown below are 3 T cell receptor beta chains from a single sample sequenced in a study of cytomegalovirus exposure and HLA in healthy donors. PCR primers comprised 60 Vbeta and 13 Jbeta primers. Using immunoSEQ multiplex PCR, the repertoire was profiled, and TCRdb retains in-frame clones only, with some absent. The sample yields a few hundred thousand clones, over 85% seen once. Sequenced input: PBMCs. These TCRs come from a woman aged 18-35 years in good health and CMV-seronegative.

This clone appeared a single time. The J gene is TRBJ2-3, the V gene TRBV11-2; perhaps TRBD2 as D (6 bases). The germline V and J ends were trimmed by 10 bases and 5 bases, with 22 bases remaining between them. Germline values: CDR1 SGHAT, CDR2 FQNNGV. CDR3 length: 15 residues. The CDR3 coding sequence is TGTGCCACCACCTCCGTCCGGGGGTCGGGAGATACGCAGTATTTT. It encodes CATTSVRGSGDTQYF.

The chain couples TRBV19 to TRBJ1-6, with 8 bases matching TRBD1. The CDR3 length is 14 residues. With V trimmed by 3 bases and J by 9 bases, 4 bases remained unmatched. Germline V gene data show CDR1 as LNHDA and CDR2 as SQIVND (reference sequence). The DNA for the CDR3 is TGTGCCAGTAGTATCCAGGGGGCAGGTTCACCCCTCCACTTT. Protein product: CASSIQGAGSPLHF.

J is TRBJ2-7 and V is TRBV11-2; D not certain. Germline CDR1 is SGHAT and CDR2 is FQNNGV. Trimming removed 5 bases from V and 2 bases from J, with 10 bases in between. This CDR3 spans 13 amino acids. Here the CDR3 reads CASSPPVAYEQYF. The CDR3 DNA reads as TGTGCCAGCAGCCCTCCGGTCGCCTACGAGCAGTACTTC. The full variable domain, its missing parts supplied by reference TRBV11-2 and TRBJ2-7, is EAGVAQSPRYKIIEKRQSVAFWCNPISGHATLYWYQQILGQGPKLLIQFQNNGVVDDSQLPKDRFSAERLKGVDSTLKIQPAKLEDSAVYLCASSPPVAYEQYFGPGTRLTVT.